This TCR beta chain was identified in a study of beta chain features in type 1 diabetes. Study conclusions and caveats: Patients and controls would be equally affected if PCR favored shorter templates.

The germline V gene encodes CDR1 MNHEY and CDR2 SVGAGI. CDR3 length: 14 residues. V was shortened by 5 bases and J by 8 bases, with 15 bases between the two germline ends. This clone was recorded a few times. The antigen is not known. The isolated RNA, all of it, was reverse transcribed, so expressed TCRB transcripts were what got sequenced. Method: immunoSEQ multiplex PCR; TCRdb's copy keeps in-frame clones and lacks some. The table shows 250,000 to 350,000 clones, with approximately 14% occurring only once. Material: central memory CD4+ T cells from blood. The clonotype comes from a man aged 25-40 years in good health. The gene calls are TRBV6-5 and TRBJ1-4; D is unresolved. CDR3 loop: CASSPTSGAEKLFF. Here the CDR3 DNA reads TGTGCCAGCAGTCCGACCTCAGGTGCCGAAAAACTGTTTTTT.